These T cell receptor beta chains were read from a single sample in a study of T-cell reconstitution after alpha-beta-depleted transplantation in children. TCRdb processed the PCR reads anew with MiXCR; each CDR3 protein has one entry. The table has approximately 980,000 distinct CDR3 sequences, roughly 29% seen once. This specimen was PBMCs, mostly from graft donor cells, taken 360 days after TCRalphabeta/CD19-depleted stem cell transplant. Every receptor here comes from a boy in the first two years of life who had a stem cell transplant for SCID, so the T cells may come from the graft donor. CDR3s include the opening cysteine and the closing phenylalanine or tryptophan. Fields, in order: V gene, J gene, clone size, D gene, CDR3 protein, CDR3 DNA. A D gene is named only where the DNA matches it firmly. Only part of the rows carry a size: once, few, many, or a class if the clone is expanded.

TRBV2,TRBJ1-2,few,.,CASSEGTIYGYTF,TGTGCCAGCAGTGAGGGGACAATCTATGGCTACACCTTC
TRBV28,TRBJ1-2,few,.,CASSLSTDYGYTF,TGTGCCAGCAGTTTGTCTACAGACTATGGCTACACCTTC
TRBV10-3,TRBJ2-7,few,.,CAISGGRENEQYF,TGTGCCATCAGTGGGGGGCGGGAGAACGAGCAGTACTTC
TRBV5-1,TRBJ2-4,.,.,CASSPQSRGHIQYF,TGCGCCAGCAGCCCACAAAGCAGGGGTCACATTCAGTACTTC
TRBV6-5,TRBJ2-1,.,.,CASLRNREQFF,TGTGCCAGCCTAAGAAACCGTGAGCAGTTCTTC
TRBV7-3,TRBJ2-7,.,TRBD1,CASSSGQLSEQYF,TGTGCCAGCAGCTCGGGACAGCTATCCGAGCAGTACTTC
TRBV5-1,TRBJ1-6,few,.,CASTMDNKGSPLHF,TGCGCCAGCACAATGGACAATAAGGGTTCACCCCTCCACTTT
TRBV7-2,TRBJ1-1,many,.,CASSPGVMNTEAFF,TGTGCCAGCAGCCCAGGGGTTATGAACACTGAAGCTTTCTTT
TRBV12-3/TRBV12-4,TRBJ2-2,.,TRBD2,CASSPRTSGGTNTGELFF,TGTGCCAGCAGTCCGAGGACTAGCGGGGGTACGAACACCGGGGAGCTGTTTTTT
TRBV6-2/TRBV6-3,TRBJ2-1,.,.,CASSYSSPVGYNEQFF,TGTGCCAGCAGTTACTCGTCCCCGGTGGGCTACAATGAGCAGTTCTTC
TRBV11-2,TRBJ2-3,.,.,CASSLLELGSTDTQYF,TGTGCCAGCAGCTTACTCGAACTAGGTAGCACAGATACGCAGTATTTT
TRBV12-3/TRBV12-4,TRBJ2-4,few,.,CASSPRGGAKNIQYF,TGTGCCAGCAGCCCCCGGGGCGGAGCCAAAAACATTCAGTACTTC
TRBV6-2/TRBV6-3,TRBJ2-1,few,TRBD2,CASLAGSNYNEQFF,TGTGCCAGCCTAGCGGGGTCAAACTACAATGAGCAGTTCTTC
TRBV28,TRBJ2-1,.,.,CASSPQPGPLVGEQFF,TGTGCCAGCAGCCCCCAGCCGGGGCCCTTGGTGGGTGAGCAGTTCTTC
TRBV4-1,TRBJ2-2,.,.,CASSQDKLWKRPGLFF,TGCGCCAGCAGCCAAGACAAGCTTTGGAAGAGACCGGGGCTGTTTTTT
TRBV12-3/TRBV12-4,TRBJ2-7,.,.,CASSLLGSSSYEQYF,TGTGCCAGCAGCCTACTAGGGTCTAGCTCCTACGAGCAGTACTTC
TRBV9,TRBJ2-1,few,TRBD1,CASSVEGTGVDEQFF,TGTGCCAGCAGCGTAGAAGGGACAGGGGTCGATGAGCAGTTCTTC
TRBV7-8,TRBJ2-6,.,.,CASSFETGRLSGANVLTF,TGTGCCAGCAGCTTTGAGACAGGAAGACTCTCTGGGGCCAACGTCCTGACTTTC
TRBV5-6,TRBJ2-5,.,TRBD2,CASSLPDRGAQYF,TGTGCCAGCAGCTTACCGGACCGGGGGGCCCAGTACTTC
TRBV6-1,TRBJ2-3,.,TRBD2,CASSPHTSGDTDTQYF,TGTGCCAGCAGCCCACACACTAGCGGGGACACAGATACGCAGTATTTT
TRBV12-3/TRBV12-4,TRBJ2-1,few,TRBD2,CASRRLAGSYNEQFF,TGTGCCAGCAGGAGACTAGCGGGGTCCTACAATGAGCAGTTCTTC
TRBV18,TRBJ1-2,few,TRBD1,CASSPPVDRRSKRLDGYTF,TGTGCCAGCTCACCACCGGTGGACAGGAGATCCAAACGACTAGATGGCTACACCTTC
TRBV25-1,TRBJ2-1,.,.,CASGPGNEQFF,TGTGCCAGCGGACCTGGGAATGAGCAGTTCTTC
TRBV15,TRBJ1-1,few,TRBD1,CATSRDLTGRGTEAFF,TGTGCCACCAGCAGAGATCTGACAGGGCGAGGCACTGAAGCTTTCTTT
TRBV5-1,TRBJ2-5,.,TRBD2,CASSFGLAGEQETQYF,TGCGCCAGCAGCTTTGGACTAGCGGGGGAGCAAGAGACCCAGTACTTC
TRBV6-5,TRBJ2-3,few,.,CATRGGWDTQYF,TGTGCCACCAGGGGTGGATGGGATACGCAGTATTTT
TRBV7-3,TRBJ1-1,.,.,CASSLTGSAHEAFF,TGTGCCAGCAGCTTAACCGGATCGGCCCATGAAGCTTTCTTT
TRBV20-1,TRBJ1-5,.,.,CSASVHSNQPQHF,TGCAGTGCTAGCGTTCATAGCAATCAGCCCCAGCATTTT
TRBV6-2/TRBV6-3,TRBJ2-5,.,.,CARSRLSTAQETQYF,TGTGCCAGAAGTAGACTTTCGACAGCCCAAGAGACCCAGTACTTC
TRBV24-1,TRBJ2-7,.,.,CATSDGQAGIREQYF,TGTGCCACCAGTGATGGGCAGGCAGGAATTAGGGAGCAGTACTTC
TRBV4-3,TRBJ1-1,few,.,CASSQGLAGMNTEAFF,TGCGCCAGCAGCCAAGGGCTCGCCGGGATGAACACTGAAGCTTTCTTT
TRBV4-3,TRBJ2-1,.,.,CASSQDLRGRGIYNEQFF,TGCGCCAGCAGCCAAGATCTTAGGGGACGGGGGATTTACAATGAGCAGTTCTTC
TRBV28,TRBJ2-1,.,TRBD2,CASTHVTGGWRNEQFF,TGTGCCAGCACTCATGTCACGGGGGGGTGGCGCAATGAGCAGTTCTTC
TRBV7-6,TRBJ2-2,.,.,CAGGWNTGELFF,TGTGCCGGTGGGTGGAACACCGGGGAGCTGTTTTTT
TRBV6-5,TRBJ2-7,few,.,CASSYSREYYEQYF,TGTGCCAGCAGTTACTCCAGGGAGTACTACGAGCAGTACTTC
TRBV5-5,TRBJ1-1,.,TRBD1,CASQSAQGWSDTEAFF,TGTGCCAGCCAGAGCGCACAGGGGTGGAGTGACACTGAAGCTTTCTTT
TRBV5-1,TRBJ2-3,few,.,CASRPTGQSTDTQYF,TGCGCCAGCAGGCCAACGGGACAAAGCACAGATACGCAGTATTTT
TRBV30,TRBJ1-3,.,TRBD1,CAWQGTVGNTIYF,TGTGCCTGGCAAGGGACAGTGGGAAACACCATATATTTT
TRBV6-1,TRBJ2-2,many,TRBD1,CASSADRANTGELFF,TGTGCCAGCAGCGCCGACAGGGCGAACACCGGGGAGCTGTTTTTT
TRBV5-1,TRBJ1-3,.,TRBD1,CASSTGTGRNTIYF,TGCGCCAGCAGCACTGGGACAGGAAGAAACACCATATATTTT
TRBV12-3/TRBV12-4,TRBJ1-3,.,.,CASTLGVNGGTIYF,TGTGCCAGCACCTTAGGGGTAAACGGGGGCACCATATATTTT
TRBV12-3/TRBV12-4,TRBJ2-7,few,.,CASSRTLYEQYF,TGTGCCAGCAGTCGGACCCTCTACGAGCAGTACTTC
TRBV20-1,TRBJ1-2,.,TRBD1,CSARDWGQLSNTF,TGCAGTGCTAGAGATTGGGGACAGCTTTCTAACACCTTC
TRBV3-1,TRBJ2-5,.,.,CVSSQSILGGQETQYF,TGTGTCAGCAGCCAATCGATACTAGGAGGGCAAGAGACCCAGTACTTC